The 26 T cell receptor beta chains below all came from one sample that was sequenced in a study of monozygotic twins with inflammatory bowel disease. Reanalyzing the 5' RACE reads, TCRdb keeps one entry per CDR3 protein, without DNA. The table for this sample gives a few hundred thousand distinct CDR3 sequences. The sample was blood. These receptors originate from a human donor with ulcerative colitis or Crohn's disease, or a healthy co-twin of an affected twin (not recorded which).

The V call is TRBV20-1, the J call TRBJ2-1. Germline-derived CDR1 and CDR2 are DFQATT and SNEGSKA (reference sequence). This CDR3 region has 14 residues. The CDR3 is CSARGADSYNEQFF.

The chain's CDR3 is CSARDLAGGLNEQFF. This chain connects TRBV20-1 to TRBJ2-1; without DNA, the TCRdb call of TRBD2 cannot be checked. Germline CDR1 is DFQATT and CDR2 is SNEGSKA (reference sequence). This CDR3 contains 15 residues.

The CDR3 loop reads CSASLAGVSDTQYF. This chain links TRBV20-1 with TRBJ2-3; the D gene TCRdb calls, TRBD2, cannot be checked with no DNA. This CDR3 is built from 14 residues. Germline V gene lookup returns CDR1 DFQATT and CDR2 SNEGSKA (reference sequence).

V usage is TRBV6-1 and J usage is TRBJ2-7; TCRdb reports TRBD2, a call that lacks DNA to check it against. Germline lookup yields CDR1 MNHNS and CDR2 SASEGT. The CDR3 extends over 14 amino acids. The CDR3 protein is CASSALAGGGEQYF.

The genes are TRBV7-9 and TRBJ2-2; TCRdb names TRBD1, which stays unverified in the absence of DNA. CDR1 and CDR2 (germline): SEHNR, FQNEAQ (reference sequence). This CDR3 is 16 amino acids long. CDR3 sequence: CASSTSWGIIAGELFF.

V usage is TRBV7-2 and J usage is TRBJ2-1. The CDR3 is 14 residues long. CDR1 is SGHTA, CDR2 FQGNSA, per germline. The chain's CDR3 is CASSLTVDYNEQFF.

This chain uses TRBV2 with TRBJ2-3; no DNA is available, so the TRBD2 call from TCRdb remains unchecked. The CDR3 runs 15 residues. Looked up from germline, CDR1 is SNHLY and CDR2 is FYNNEI. CDR3 loop: CASSESGTSTDTQYF.

The chain has TRBV5-1 and TRBJ2-5. The CDR3 is made up of 15 amino acids. Germline-derived CDR1 and CDR2 are SGHRS and YFSETQ. This CDR3 reads CASSLVNVSQETQYF.

The chain is built from TRBV3-1 and TRBJ1-2; TCRdb's assignment of TRBD1 cannot be checked, as there is no DNA. The CDR3 is 11 amino acids. The germline CDR1 and CDR2 sequences are LGHDT and YNNKEL (reference sequence). The CDR3 protein is CAAYGGLGYTF.

The chain joins TRBV29-1 to TRBJ2-3; TCRdb reports TRBD1, a call that lacks DNA to check it against. The CDR3 is 12 residues long. The germline gives CDR1 SQVTM, CDR2 ANQGSEA. This chain's CDR3 is CSVGTSTDTQYF.

The rearrangement uses TRBV11-3 and TRBJ2-2; TCRdb designates TRBD1, a call that cannot be tested without DNA. Germline V lookup: CDR1 SGHNT, CDR2 YENEEA. The CDR3 has 16 amino acids. The CDR3 sequence is CASSLALSGAGGELFF. The variable domain in full, completed from reference TRBV11-3 and TRBJ2-2, reads EAGVVQSPRYKIIEKKQPVAFWCNPISGHNTLYWYLQNLGQGPELLIRYENEEAVDDSQLPKDRFSAERLKGVDSTLKIQPAELGDSAVYLCASSLALSGAGGELFFGEGSRLTVL.

The chain combines TRBV28 with TRBJ1-5; TCRdb selects TRBD1, and the lack of DNA leaves this call unchecked. The germline CDR1 and CDR2 sequences are MDHEN and SYDVKM. This CDR3 region has 14 residues. CDR3: CASSFGTINQPQHF.

CDR3 amino acids: CASSLDFAGELFF. V and J are TRBV5-1 and TRBJ2-2. The germline V gene has CDR1 SGHRS and CDR2 YFSETQ. This CDR3 has 13 amino acids.

The chain uses TRBV12-3 or TRBV12-4 and TRBJ2-5; the D call from TCRdb, TRBD2, cannot be confirmed without DNA. The CDR3 is 15 residues long. The chain's CDR3 is CASSFSSEARETQYF.

The chain joins TRBV4-1 to TRBJ1-2. Germline V lookup: CDR1 MGHRA, CDR2 YSYEKL. This CDR3 has 17 residues. The CDR3 here is CASSQESIRAANYGYTF.

The CDR3: CSARVSGILGHYGYTF. This sequence joins TRBV20-1 and TRBJ1-2; absent DNA, TCRdb's TRBD1 call cannot be checked. The germline CDR1 and CDR2 sequences are DFQATT and SNEGSKA (reference sequence). The CDR3 is 16 amino acids.

V and J are TRBV3-1 and TRBJ2-7; TCRdb picks TRBD1, but there is no DNA to check that call. The germline gives CDR1 LGHDT, CDR2 YNNKEL (reference sequence). CDR3 length equals 12 residues. The CDR3 loop reads CASSPDSYEQYF.

CDR3 sequence: CASSLVTGKGEQYF. The chain couples TRBV12-3 or TRBV12-4 to TRBJ2-7; TCRdb selects TRBD1, and the lack of DNA leaves this call unchecked. The CDR3 runs 14 residues.

V usage is TRBV5-1 and J usage is TRBJ2-3. The CDR3 is 13 residues long. In germline, CDR1 is SGHRS, CDR2 YFSETQ. The CDR3 protein is CASSLIRTDTQYF.

The chain uses TRBV5-6 and TRBJ2-1; TCRdb picks TRBD1, but there is no DNA to check that call. The CDR3 contains 13 residues. Germline CDR1 reads SGHDT; CDR2 reads YYEEEE. CDR3 sequence: CASSAAGGNEQFF.

V and J are TRBV12-3 or TRBV12-4 and TRBJ2-3. The length of the CDR3 is 13 residues. The CDR3 spells CASSSSLSSTQYF.

The CDR3 is CASSPRAGQETQYF. V gene TRBV27 combines with J gene TRBJ2-5; TCRdb's D gene call, TRBD1, goes unchecked for lack of DNA. Per germline, CDR1 MNHEY and CDR2 SMNVEV (reference sequence). This CDR3 is built from 14 residues.

The rearrangement uses TRBV15 and TRBJ2-3; absent DNA, TCRdb's TRBD2 call cannot be checked. Germline V lookup: CDR1 LNHNV, CDR2 YYDKDF (reference sequence). The CDR3 is made up of 15 amino acids. CDR3 protein: CATSRHGTATNTQNF.

The chain links TRBV2 to TRBJ1-3; the TRBD1 assignment by TCRdb is unverifiable without DNA. The CDR3 sequence is 14 residues long. In germline, CDR1 is SNHLY, CDR2 FYNNEI. CDR3: CASRRDLSGNTIYF.

The chain uses TRBV7-6 and TRBJ2-6; checking the TCRdb D call of TRBD1 is not possible without DNA. The CDR3 totals 17 residues. The germline V gene has CDR1 SGHVS and CDR2 FNYEAQ. CDR3 loop: CASSKSQGALGANVLTF.

The chain links TRBV29-1 to TRBJ2-1; TCRdb calls TRBD2, which cannot be checked without DNA. Per the germline V gene, CDR1 is SQVTM and CDR2 is ANQGSEA. The CDR3 loop spans 11 amino acids. CDR3 loop: CSVAASGQSFF.